The rows below give T cell receptor beta chains drawn from one sample of a study of blood T cell repertoires in COVID-19. Repertoires were generated with immunoSEQ multiplex PCR, while TCRdb's copy carries only in-frame clones and drops some. The repertoire holds 220,000 or so clones, with roughly 86% as singletons. Sequenced material: PBMCs or T cells enriched from blood (not recorded which). The receptors shown here come from a woman in her 50s who had recovered from COVID-19. Each CDR3 is given with its conserved first and last residue. D genes are given only for firm matches. Rows may omit the clone size; those that give it use once, few, many or a size class.

>TRBV9|few|TRBJ2-2|.
TGTGCCAGCAGCGTAGCTGGGGGGTATCCCGGGGAGCTGTTTTTT
CASSVAGGYPGELFF
>TRBV19|.|TRBJ2-7|.
TGTGCCAGTACCCCAACGGCGGGCATCTCCTACGAGCAGTACTTC
CASTPTAGISYEQYF
>TRBV5-1|.|TRBJ2-5|.
TGCGCCAGCAGCTTGGTGGCCCAACGGTTCGGGGAGACCCAGTACTTC
CASSLVAQRFGETQYF
>TRBV28|.|TRBJ2-5|.
TGTGCCAGCAGTCCGCCCACAGGGAGTGGGGAGACCCAGTACTTC
CASSPPTGSGETQYF
>TRBV18|.|TRBJ1-5|TRBD1
TGTGCCAGCTCACCATACGGACAGGGGGCTGGCAATCAGCCCCAGCATTTT
CASSPYGQGAGNQPQHF
>TRBV27|.|TRBJ2-5|.
TGTGCCAGCAGTCTCCGAGGGTTCCCGGAGACCCAGTACTTC
CASSLRGFPETQYF
>TRBV7-9|.|TRBJ1-4|TRBD1
TGTGCCAGCAGCCCGGGGACAGATGAAAAACTGTTTTTT
CASSPGTDEKLFF
>TRBV10-2|.|TRBJ1-1|.
TGCGCCAGCACCAAGGAGCGGAACACTGAAGCTTTCTTT
CASTKERNTEAFF
>TRBV6-5|.|TRBJ1-6|.
TGTGCCAGCAGTTATAGGGAGGGGAACTCACCCCTCCACTTT
CASSYREGNSPLHF
>TRBV27|.|TRBJ2-1|.
TGTGCCAGCAGCCCAGGACTCAATGAGCAGTTCTTC
CASSPGLNEQFF
>TRBV18|.|TRBJ1-5|.
TGTGCCAGCTCACCACGCGGGACGGGTAATCAGCCCCAGCATTTT
CASSPRGTGNQPQHF
>TRBV19|.|TRBJ2-1|TRBD2
TGTGCCAGTAACCGGTTGGGTAGCGGGAGGAATTCTGAGCAGTTCTTC
CASNRLGSGRNSEQFF
>TRBV7-9|.|TRBJ1-5|.
TGTGCCAGCAGCCAGGGGCAGTTTAGCAATCAGCCCCAGCATTTT
CASSQGQFSNQPQHF
>TRBV4-2|.|TRBJ1-3|.
TGTGCCAGCAGCCAAGAGGGCCAATACTCTGGAAACACCATATATTTT
CASSQEGQYSGNTIYF
>TRBV28|.|TRBJ1-2|.
TGTGCCAGCAGAGATGCCTCCCTCGGGTGGGGCTACACCTTC
CASRDASLGWGYTF
>TRBV2|.|TRBJ1-6|TRBD1
TGTGCCAGCAGTGGGGACAGGGGGCTTAATTCACCCCTCCACTTT
CASSGDRGLNSPLHF
>TRBV13|.|TRBJ2-3|.
TGTGCCAGCAGCTCCGAGGAGCCAAATACGCAGTATTTT
CASSSEEPNTQYF
>TRBV11-3|.|TRBJ1-3|TRBD1
TGTGCCAGCAGCGACGGGACAGGGGGAAGCACCATATATTTT
CASSDGTGGSTIYF